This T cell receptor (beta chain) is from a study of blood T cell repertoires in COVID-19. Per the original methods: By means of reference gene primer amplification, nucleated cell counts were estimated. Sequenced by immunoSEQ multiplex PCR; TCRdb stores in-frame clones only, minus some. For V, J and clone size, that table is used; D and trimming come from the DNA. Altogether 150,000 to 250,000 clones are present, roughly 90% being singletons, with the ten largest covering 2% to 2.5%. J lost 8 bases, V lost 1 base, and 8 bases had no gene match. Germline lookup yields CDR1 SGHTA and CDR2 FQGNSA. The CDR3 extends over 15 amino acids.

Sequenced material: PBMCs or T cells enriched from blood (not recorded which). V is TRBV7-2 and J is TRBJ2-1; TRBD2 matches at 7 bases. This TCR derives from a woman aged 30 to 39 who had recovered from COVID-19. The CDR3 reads CASSLGGSGSYEQFF. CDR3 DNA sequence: TGTGCCAGCAGCTTAGGCGGGAGTGGATCCTATGAGCAGTTCTTC.